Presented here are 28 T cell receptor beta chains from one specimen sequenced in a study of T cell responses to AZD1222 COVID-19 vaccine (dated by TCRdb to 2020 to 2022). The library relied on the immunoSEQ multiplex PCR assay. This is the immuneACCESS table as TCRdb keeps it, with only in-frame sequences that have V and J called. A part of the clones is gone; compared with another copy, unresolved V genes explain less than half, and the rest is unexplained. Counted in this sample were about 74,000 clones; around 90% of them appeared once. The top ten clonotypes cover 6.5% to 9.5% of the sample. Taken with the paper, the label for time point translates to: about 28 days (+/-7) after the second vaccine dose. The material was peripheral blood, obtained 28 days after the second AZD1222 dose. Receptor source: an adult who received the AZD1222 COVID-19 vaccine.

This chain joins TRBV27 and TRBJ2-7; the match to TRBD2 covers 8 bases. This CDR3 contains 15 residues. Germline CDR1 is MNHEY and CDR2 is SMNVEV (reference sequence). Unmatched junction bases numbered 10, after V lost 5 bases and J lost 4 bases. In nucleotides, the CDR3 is TGTGCCAGCAGTCCGCTCGGCGGGAGGCAGTACGAGCAGTACTTC. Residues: CASSPLGGRQYEQYF.

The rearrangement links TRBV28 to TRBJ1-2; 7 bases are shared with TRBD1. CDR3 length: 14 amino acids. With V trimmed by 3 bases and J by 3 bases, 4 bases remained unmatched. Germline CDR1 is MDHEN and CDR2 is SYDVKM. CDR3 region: CASSFLGTDYGYTF. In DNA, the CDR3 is TGTGCCAGCAGTTTCCTTGGGACAGACTATGGCTACACCTTC.

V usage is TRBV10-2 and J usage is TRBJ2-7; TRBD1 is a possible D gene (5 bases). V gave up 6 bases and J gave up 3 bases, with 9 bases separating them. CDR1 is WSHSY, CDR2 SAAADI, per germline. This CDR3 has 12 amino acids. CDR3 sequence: CASRPRGYEQYF. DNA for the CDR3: TGCGCCAGCAGGCCAAGGGGCTACGAGCAGTACTTC.

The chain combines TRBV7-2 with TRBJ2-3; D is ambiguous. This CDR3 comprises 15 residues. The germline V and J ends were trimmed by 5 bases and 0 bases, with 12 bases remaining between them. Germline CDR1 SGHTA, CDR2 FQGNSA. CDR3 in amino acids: CASSPRAASTDTQYF. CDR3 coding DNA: TGTGCCAGCAGCCCAAGGGCGGCTAGCACAGATACGCAGTATTTT.

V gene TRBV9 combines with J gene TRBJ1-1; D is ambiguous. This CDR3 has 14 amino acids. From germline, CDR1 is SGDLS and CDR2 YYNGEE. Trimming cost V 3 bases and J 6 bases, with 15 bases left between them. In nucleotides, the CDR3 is TGTGCCAGCAGCGCAACGGGAAGGCTCGCTGAAGCTTTCTTT. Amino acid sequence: CASSATGRLAEAFF.

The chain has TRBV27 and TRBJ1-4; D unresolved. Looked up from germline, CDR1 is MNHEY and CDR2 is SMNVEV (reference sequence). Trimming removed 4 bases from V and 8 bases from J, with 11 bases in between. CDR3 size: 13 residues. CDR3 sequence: CASSWQRGEKLFF. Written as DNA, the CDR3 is TGTGCCAGCAGTTGGCAAAGAGGGGAAAAACTGTTTTTT.

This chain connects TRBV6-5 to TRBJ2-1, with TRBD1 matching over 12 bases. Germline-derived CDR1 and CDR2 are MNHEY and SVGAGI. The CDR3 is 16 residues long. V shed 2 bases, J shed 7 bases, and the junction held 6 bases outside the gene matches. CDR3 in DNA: TGTGCCAGCAGTTACCCGGGACAGGGGGCGGGAAATGAGCAGTTCTTC. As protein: CASSYPGQGAGNEQFF.

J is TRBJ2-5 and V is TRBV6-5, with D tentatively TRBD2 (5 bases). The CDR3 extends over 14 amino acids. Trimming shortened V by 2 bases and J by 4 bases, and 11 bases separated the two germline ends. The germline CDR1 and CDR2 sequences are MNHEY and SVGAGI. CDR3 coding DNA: TGTGCCAGCAGTTACGAACTCCGGGGAGAGACCCAGTACTTC. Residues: CASSYELRGETQYF.

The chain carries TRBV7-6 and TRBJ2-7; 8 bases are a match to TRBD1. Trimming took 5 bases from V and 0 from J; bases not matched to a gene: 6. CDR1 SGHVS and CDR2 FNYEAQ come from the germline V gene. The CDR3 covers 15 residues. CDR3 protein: CASSLGQGSSYEQYF. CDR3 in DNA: TGTGCCAGCAGCCTAGGACAGGGAAGCTCCTACGAGCAGTACTTC.

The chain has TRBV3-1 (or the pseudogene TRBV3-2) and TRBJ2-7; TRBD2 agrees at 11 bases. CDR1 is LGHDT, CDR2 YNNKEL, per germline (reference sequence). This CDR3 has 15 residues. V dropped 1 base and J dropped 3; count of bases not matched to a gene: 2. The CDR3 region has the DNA TGTGCCAGCAGCCAAGGGCTAGCGGGAGGCTACGAGCAGTACTTC. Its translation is CASSQGLAGGYEQYF.

The CDR3 loop reads CASSRNYRDRDGHTF. In DNA form, the CDR3 reads TGTGCCAGTAGTAGGAATTACCGGGACAGGGACGGCCACACCTTC. The V call is TRBV19, the J call TRBJ1-2, with 9 bases lining up with TRBD1. The CDR3 consists of 15 residues. After removal of 4 bases from V and 12 bases from J, the junction contained 15 bases not matched to a gene. Germline V CDR1 and CDR2: LNHDA, SQIVND (reference sequence). Drawing the rest from reference TRBV19 and TRBJ1-2, the complete variable domain is DGGITQSPKYLFRKEGQNVTLSCEQNLNHDAMYWYRQDPGQGLRLIYYSQIVNDFQKGDIAEGYSVSREKKESFPLTVTSAQKNPTAFYLCASSRNYRDRDGHTFGSGTRLTVV.

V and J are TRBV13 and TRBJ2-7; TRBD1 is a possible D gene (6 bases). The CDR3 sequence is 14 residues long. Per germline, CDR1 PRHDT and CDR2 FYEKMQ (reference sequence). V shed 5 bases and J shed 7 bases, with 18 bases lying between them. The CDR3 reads CASSTLLGAREQYF. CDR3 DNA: TGTGCCAGCAGCACCCTGTTGGGGGCGCGGGAGCAGTACTTC.

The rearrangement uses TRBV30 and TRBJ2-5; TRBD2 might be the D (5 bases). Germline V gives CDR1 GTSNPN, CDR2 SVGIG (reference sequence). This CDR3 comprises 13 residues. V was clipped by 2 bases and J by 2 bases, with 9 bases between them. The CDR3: CAWSKREQETQYF. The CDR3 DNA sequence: TGTGCCTGGAGTAAGAGGGAGCAAGAGACCCAGTACTTC.

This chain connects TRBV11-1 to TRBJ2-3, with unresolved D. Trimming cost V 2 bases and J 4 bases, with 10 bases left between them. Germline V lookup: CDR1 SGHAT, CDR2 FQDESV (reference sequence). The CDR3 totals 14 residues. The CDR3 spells CASSLYDTADTQYF. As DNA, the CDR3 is TGTGCCAGCAGCTTATACGACACCGCAGATACGCAGTATTTT.

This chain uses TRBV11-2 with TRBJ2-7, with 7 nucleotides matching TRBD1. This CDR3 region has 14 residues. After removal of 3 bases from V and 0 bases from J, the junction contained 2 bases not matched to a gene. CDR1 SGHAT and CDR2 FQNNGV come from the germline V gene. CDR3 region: CASSLTGSSYEQYF. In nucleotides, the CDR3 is TGTGCCAGCAGCTTGACAGGGAGCTCCTACGAGCAGTACTTC. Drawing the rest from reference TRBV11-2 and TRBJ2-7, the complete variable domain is EAGVAQSPRYKIIEKRQSVAFWCNPISGHATLYWYQQILGQGPKLLIQFQNNGVVDDSQLPKDRFSAERLKGVDSTLKIQPAKLEDSAVYLCASSLTGSSYEQYFGPGTRLTVT.

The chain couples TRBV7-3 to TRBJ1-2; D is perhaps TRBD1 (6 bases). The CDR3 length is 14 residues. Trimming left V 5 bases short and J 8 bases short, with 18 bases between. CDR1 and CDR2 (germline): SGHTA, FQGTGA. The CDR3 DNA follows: TGTGCCAGCAGCCCTTCTGGGGGGGGCGAGGGCTACACCTTC. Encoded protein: CASSPSGGGEGYTF.

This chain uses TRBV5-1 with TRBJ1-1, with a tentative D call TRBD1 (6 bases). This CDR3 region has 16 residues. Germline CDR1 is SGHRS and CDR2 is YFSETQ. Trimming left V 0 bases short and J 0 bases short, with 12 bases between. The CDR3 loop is CASSLGNRAMNTEAFF. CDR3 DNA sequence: TGCGCCAGCAGCTTGGGGAACAGGGCCATGAACACTGAAGCTTTCTTT.

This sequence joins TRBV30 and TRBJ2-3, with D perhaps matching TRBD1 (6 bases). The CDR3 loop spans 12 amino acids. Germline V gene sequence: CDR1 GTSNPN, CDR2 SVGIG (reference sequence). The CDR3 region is CGMGASTDTQYF. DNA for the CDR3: TGTGGAATGGGGGCTAGCACAGATACGCAGTATTTT.

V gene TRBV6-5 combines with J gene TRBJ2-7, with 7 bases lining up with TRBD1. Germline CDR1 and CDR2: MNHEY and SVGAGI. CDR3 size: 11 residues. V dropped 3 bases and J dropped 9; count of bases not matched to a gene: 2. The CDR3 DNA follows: TGTGCCAGCAGTTATCAGGGGGTGCAGTACTTC. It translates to CASSYQGVQYF.

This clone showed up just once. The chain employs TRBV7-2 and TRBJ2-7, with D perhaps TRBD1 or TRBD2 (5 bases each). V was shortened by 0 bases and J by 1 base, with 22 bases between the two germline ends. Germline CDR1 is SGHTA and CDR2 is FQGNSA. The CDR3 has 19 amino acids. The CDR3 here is CASSLAPSHRDGPSYEQYF. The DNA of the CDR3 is TGTGCCAGCAGCTTAGCGCCCTCCCACCGGGACGGACCATCCTACGAGCAGTACTTC.

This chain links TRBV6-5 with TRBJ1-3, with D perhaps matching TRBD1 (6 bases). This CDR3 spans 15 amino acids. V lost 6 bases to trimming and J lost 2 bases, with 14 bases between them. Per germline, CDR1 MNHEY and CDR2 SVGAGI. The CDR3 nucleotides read TGTGCCAGCAGCAGAGACAGGTTCACTGGAAACACCATATATTTT. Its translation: CASSRDRFTGNTIYF.

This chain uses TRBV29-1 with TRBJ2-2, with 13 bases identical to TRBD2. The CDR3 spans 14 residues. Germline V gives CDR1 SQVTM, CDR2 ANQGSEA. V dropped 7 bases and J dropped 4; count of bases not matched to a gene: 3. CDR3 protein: CSGGTSGTTGELFF. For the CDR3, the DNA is TGCAGCGGGGGGACTAGCGGGACCACCGGGGAGCTGTTTTTT.

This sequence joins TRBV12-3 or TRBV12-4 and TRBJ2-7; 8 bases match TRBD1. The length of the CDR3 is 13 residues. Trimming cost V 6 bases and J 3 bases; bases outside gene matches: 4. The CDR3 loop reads CASSPTGGYEQYF. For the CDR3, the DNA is TGTGCCAGCAGCCCTACAGGGGGCTACGAGCAGTACTTC.

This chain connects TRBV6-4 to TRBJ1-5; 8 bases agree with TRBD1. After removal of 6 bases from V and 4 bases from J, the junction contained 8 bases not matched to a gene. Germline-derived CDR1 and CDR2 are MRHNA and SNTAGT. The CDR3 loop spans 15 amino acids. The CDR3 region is CASSKMTGDNQPQHF. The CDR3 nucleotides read TGTGCCAGCAGCAAGATGACAGGGGATAATCAGCCCCAGCATTTT.

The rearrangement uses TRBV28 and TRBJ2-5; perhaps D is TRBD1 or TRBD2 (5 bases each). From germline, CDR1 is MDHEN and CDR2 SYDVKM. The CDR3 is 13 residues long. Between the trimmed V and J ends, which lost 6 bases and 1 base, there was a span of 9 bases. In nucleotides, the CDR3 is TGTGCCAGCAGCCGGGGCTCCCAAGAGACCCAGTACTTC. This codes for CASSRGSQETQYF.

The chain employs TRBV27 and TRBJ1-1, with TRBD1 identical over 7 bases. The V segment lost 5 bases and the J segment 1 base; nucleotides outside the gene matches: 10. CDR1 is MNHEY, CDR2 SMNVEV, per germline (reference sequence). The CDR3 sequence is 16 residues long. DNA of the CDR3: TGTGCCAGCAGTACCTACAGGGGTACAGGGAACACTGAAGCTTTCTTT. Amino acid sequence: CASSTYRGTGNTEAFF.

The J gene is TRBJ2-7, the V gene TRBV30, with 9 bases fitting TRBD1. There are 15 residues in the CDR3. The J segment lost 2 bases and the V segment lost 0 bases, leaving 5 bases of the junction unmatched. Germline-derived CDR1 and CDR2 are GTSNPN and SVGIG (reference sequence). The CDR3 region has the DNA TGTGCCTGGAGTGTAGGGGACAGGGTTACCTACGAGCAGTACTTC. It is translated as CAWSVGDRVTYEQYF.

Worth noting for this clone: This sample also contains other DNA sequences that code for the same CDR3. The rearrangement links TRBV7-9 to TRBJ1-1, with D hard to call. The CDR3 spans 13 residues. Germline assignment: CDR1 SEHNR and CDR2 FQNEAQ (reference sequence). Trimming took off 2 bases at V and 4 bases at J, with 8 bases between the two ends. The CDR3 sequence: CASSLSGSTEAFF. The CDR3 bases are TGTGCCAGCAGCTTATCTGGAAGCACTGAAGCTTTCTTT.